The 23 T cell receptor beta chains below all came from one sample that was sequenced in a study of CD8+ T cells in alopecia areata. Stated treatment: oral pan-JAK inhibitor, 5-10 mg twice daily. Extracted RNA was reverse transcribed into cDNA, the sequencing template. Here immunoSEQ multiplex PCR was the method, and the copy in TCRdb shows in-frame clones only, minus some. The table shows approximately 210,000 clones, with approximately 61% occurring only once. Specimen: CD4+ T cells sorted from blood, collected at week 24, from a patient treated with tofacitinib. The receptors stem from a human donor with alopecia areata.

The J gene is TRBJ2-3, the V gene TRBV11-2; 7 positions agree with TRBD2. This CDR3 comprises 17 residues. The germline V gene encodes CDR1 SGHAT and CDR2 FQNNGV. Unmatched junction bases numbered 6, after V lost 0 bases and J lost 0 bases. CDR3 residues: CASSLDLGAGSTDTQYF. The DNA for the CDR3 is TGTGCCAGCAGCTTAGATCTGGGAGCGGGGAGCACAGATACGCAGTATTTT.

This clone was observed a handful of times. This chain connects TRBV29-1 to TRBJ1-1; no definite D call. CDR3 size: 13 residues. Germline CDR1 is SQVTM and CDR2 is ANQGSEA. The ends were cut back, 1 base at V and 0 bases at J, with 6 bases in the middle. The CDR3 region is CSVEVKVNTEAFF. The DNA of the CDR3 is TGCAGCGTTGAAGTAAAAGTGAACACTGAAGCTTTCTTT.

Of note for this clone: The sample holds other DNA sequences that translate to the same CDR3. The chain uses TRBV29-1 and TRBJ2-7; 8 nucleotides line up with TRBD1. Trimming at V came to 2 bases and at J to 5 bases, leaving 5 bases not matched to a gene. CDR1 is SQVTM and CDR2 is ANQGSEA in the germline V gene. This CDR3 is built from 13 residues. The CDR3 DNA reads as TGCAGCGTTGAATACCAGGGGGCGAACGAGCAGTACTTC. Its translation is CSVEYQGANEQYF.

The chain links TRBV4-2 to TRBJ2-7; D gene ambiguous. Trimming cost V 0 bases and J 6 bases, with 3 bases left between them. Germline V CDR1 and CDR2: LGHNA, YNFKEQ. The CDR3 runs to 11 residues. CDR3 nucleotide sequence: TGTGCCAGCAGCCAAGATAGCGAGCAGTACTTC. Its translation: CASSQDSEQYF.

The chain combines TRBV18 with TRBJ1-5, with unresolved D. The CDR3 consists of 13 residues. Germline V CDR1 and CDR2: KGHSH, LQKENI. V was shortened by 2 bases and J by 1 base, with 3 bases between the two germline ends. CDR3 bases: TGTGCCAGCTCACCAGACAGCAATCAGCCCCAGCATTTT. As protein: CASSPDSNQPQHF.

A few counts support this clone. This rearrangement joins TRBV4-3 to TRBJ2-6, with D possibly being TRBD1 or TRBD2 (5 bases each). The CDR3 runs to 18 residues. CDR1 is LGHNA and CDR2 is YSLEER in the germline V gene. V shed 0 bases and J shed 2 bases, with 14 bases lying between them. The CDR3 nucleotides are TGCGCCAGCAGCCAAGATTTCGGGACGGCCACTGGGGCCAACGTCCTGACTTTC. This translates into CASSQDFGTATGANVLTF.

CDR3 sequence reads: CSVEKTEEAFF. The CDR3, as DNA: TGCAGCGTTGAAAAGACAGAGGAAGCTTTCTTT. V usage is TRBV29-1 and J usage is TRBJ1-1, with a weak D call TRBD1 (5 bases). The CDR3 has 11 amino acids. Germline CDR1 is SQVTM and CDR2 is ANQGSEA. Trimming cost V 2 bases and J 8 bases, with 9 bases left between them.

This chain uses TRBV4-1 with TRBJ2-6, with 11 bases fitting TRBD2. This CDR3 spans 18 amino acids. In germline, CDR1 is MGHRA, CDR2 YSYEKL. V lost 1 base and J lost 0; bases outside the gene matches: 2. The CDR3 coding sequence is TGCGCCAGCAGCCAAGTGGGGACTAGCGGCTCTGGGGCCAACGTCCTGACTTTC. Amino acid sequence: CASSQVGTSGSGANVLTF.

This chain joins TRBV14 and TRBJ1-2; 7 nucleotides line up with TRBD1. Losses at the gene ends were 4 bases for V and 4 bases for J; bases not matched to a gene: 9. This CDR3 contains 15 residues. Looked up from germline, CDR1 is SGHDN and CDR2 is FVKESK. The CDR3 here is CASSRSGAGGYGYTF. The CDR3 DNA reads as TGTGCCAGCAGCCGGTCGGGGGCAGGGGGCTATGGCTACACCTTC. Full variable domain (rest looked up from reference TRBV14 and TRBJ1-2): EAGVTQFPSHSVIEKGQTVTLRCDPISGHDNLYWYRRVMGKEIKFLLHFVKESKQDESGMPNNRFLAERTGGTYSTLKVQPAELEDSGVYFCASSRSGAGGYGYTFGSGTRLTVV.

The chain links TRBV5-4 to TRBJ1-6, with 9 positions matching TRBD1. The CDR3 totals 16 residues. J was trimmed by 5 bases and V by 4 bases; bases with no gene match: 7. CDR1 is SGHNT and CDR2 is YYREEE in the germline V gene (reference sequence). CDR3 sequence reads: CASSPGQGINNSPLHF. DNA for the CDR3: TGTGCCAGCAGCCCGGGACAGGGCATCAATAATTCACCCCTCCACTTT.

This clone occurred once. J is TRBJ2-4 and V is TRBV4-3; D is unresolved. The CDR3 consists of 14 residues. V was clipped by 0 bases and J by 12 bases, with 15 bases between them. Germline-derived CDR1 and CDR2 are LGHNA and YSLEER. CDR3 loop: CASSQENSYRTQYF. The CDR3 DNA is TGCGCCAGCAGCCAAGAGAATAGCTATAGAACTCAGTACTTC.

The sample holds a few counts of this clone. The chain uses TRBV7-9 and TRBJ2-2; D unclear. This CDR3 has 14 amino acids. Per germline, CDR1 SEHNR and CDR2 FQNEAQ (reference sequence). The V and J ends lost 5 bases and 8 bases respectively, with 15 bases between them. Here the CDR3 DNA reads TGTGCCAGCAGCCTCGATGGTCAACGAGGGGAGCTGTTTTTT. It is translated as CASSLDGQRGELFF. Combining the CDR3 with reference TRBV7-9 and TRBJ2-2 gives the whole variable domain DTGVSQNPRHKITKRGQNVTFRCDPISEHNRLYWYRQTLGQGPEFLTYFQNEAQLEKSRLLSDRFSAERPKGSFSTLEIQRTEQGDSAMYLCASSLDGQRGELFFGEGSRLTVL.

This clone was found once. The chain uses TRBV4-3 and TRBJ1-2, with no clear D. Per germline, CDR1 LGHNA and CDR2 YSLEER. The CDR3 sequence is 15 residues long. V dropped 0 bases and J dropped 2 bases, with 10 bases sitting between them. CDR3 bases: TGCGCCAGCAGCCAAGATCTTGCGGGGAACTATGGCTACACCTTC. Translating it yields CASSQDLAGNYGYTF.

This clone was detected only once. The rearrangement joins TRBV7-2 to TRBJ2-5, with D uncertain. CDR3 size: 13 residues. The germline V and J ends were trimmed by 1 base and 5 bases, with 8 bases remaining between them. The germline gives CDR1 SGHTA, CDR2 FQGNSA. The CDR3 DNA reads as TGTGCCAGCAGCTTAGGGATTGTGGAGACCCAGTACTTC. It translates to CASSLGIVETQYF. Combining the CDR3 with reference TRBV7-2 and TRBJ2-5 gives the whole variable domain GAGVSQSPSNKVTEKGKDVELRCDPISGHTALYWYRQSLGQGLEFLIYFQGNSAPDKSGLPSDRFSAERTGGSVSTLTIQRTQQEDSAVYLCASSLGIVETQYFGPGTRLLVL.

The chain links TRBV15 to TRBJ2-7, with unresolved D. Germline V gene sequence: CDR1 LNHNV, CDR2 YYDKDF (reference sequence). The CDR3 length is 13 residues. The ends were cut back, 0 bases at V and 2 bases at J, with 5 bases in the middle. CDR3 protein: CATSRDLPYEQYF. The CDR3 region has the DNA TGTGCCACCAGCAGAGATCTCCCCTACGAGCAGTACTTC.

Here the CDR3 reads CASGRSGELFF. The CDR3, as DNA: TGCGCCAGCGGCAGGTCGGGGGAGCTGTTTTTT. V and J are TRBV5-1 and TRBJ2-2, with D unresolved. CDR1 is SGHRS and CDR2 is YFSETQ in the germline V gene. The ends were cut back, 7 bases at V and 8 bases at J, with 9 bases in the middle. This CDR3 has 11 amino acids.

The V and J genes are TRBV5-1 and TRBJ2-6, with D uncertain. Trimming removed 0 bases at V and 0 bases at J, with 4 bases between. The germline CDR1 and CDR2 sequences are SGHRS and YFSETQ. The CDR3 has 15 amino acids. CDR3 bases: TGCGCCAGCAGCTTGGGGGGCTCTGGGGCCAACGTCCTGACTTTC. It translates to CASSLGGSGANVLTF.

This rearrangement joins TRBV5-1 to TRBJ1-2, with TRBD1 matching over 7 bases. Germline-derived CDR1 and CDR2 are SGHRS and YFSETQ. The CDR3 runs 15 residues. With V trimmed by 1 base and J by 6 bases, 9 bases remained unmatched. CDR3 DNA sequence: TGCGCCAGCAGCTTGATGTCACAGGGGTATCATGGCTACACCTTC. Amino acid sequence: CASSLMSQGYHGYTF.

The V call is TRBV29-1, the J call TRBJ2-1; 11 bases are shared with TRBD2. Germline CDR1 reads SQVTM; CDR2 reads ANQGSEA. Trimming took 4 bases from V and 4 from J; bases not matched to a gene: 6. The CDR3 contains 15 residues. CDR3 amino acids: CSVGLTSGAYNEQFF. In nucleotides, the CDR3 is TGCAGCGTTGGGCTGACTAGCGGGGCGTACAATGAGCAGTTCTTC.

This clone has only a few counts. The genes are TRBV2 and TRBJ2-2; no definite D call. Trimming took 3 bases from V and 5 from J, leaving 1 base between them. This CDR3 is built from 11 residues. Per germline, CDR1 SNHLY and CDR2 FYNNEI. In DNA, the CDR3 is TGTGCCAGCAGTGAGACCGGGGAGCTGTTTTTT. Translating it yields CASSETGELFF.

This clone was detected only once. This sequence joins TRBV30 and TRBJ1-2; no definite D call. This CDR3 comprises 13 residues. The ends were cut back, 3 bases at V and 7 bases at J, with 15 bases in the middle. Looked up from germline, CDR1 is GTSNPN and CDR2 is SVGIG (reference sequence). The CDR3 coding sequence is TGTGCCTGGAGCGTGCTCGGGAGAAGTGGCTACACCTTC. As protein: CAWSVLGRSGYTF.

This sequence joins TRBV30 and TRBJ1-5; no definite D call. V lost 3 bases to trimming and J lost 3 bases, with 12 bases between them. Germline-derived CDR1 and CDR2 are GTSNPN and SVGIG (reference sequence). This CDR3 has 14 amino acids. The CDR3 DNA reads TGTGCCTGGAGCGTAAACCGAAACAATCAGCCCCAGCATTTT. The encoded protein is CAWSVNRNNQPQHF.

CDR3 bases: TGCAGCGTTGCCCAGTCGGCGAGGAACACCGGGGAGCTGTTTTTT. It yields the protein CSVAQSARNTGELFF. The chain carries TRBV29-1 and TRBJ2-2; D is ambiguous. Germline lookup yields CDR1 SQVTM and CDR2 ANQGSEA. V lost 4 bases to trimming and J lost 1 base, with 13 bases between them. CDR3 size: 15 residues.